The clone carrying this TCR beta chain was counted at least ten times. Antigen specificity is unknown. The record originates from a study of T cells in Graves' hyperthyroidism and ophthalmopathy. Whole-study results and caveats: In the blood, most expanded thyroid clonotypes above 0.001 appeared as well.

RNA transcripts gave rise to amplified TCR beta CDR3 regions. When the TCR CDR3 underwent first-round RT-PCR, the HTBI primer set was used. TCRdb re-called the multiplex PCR reads through MiXCR, storing one row per CDR3 protein. The repertoire consists of about half a million distinct CDR3 sequences, with less than 25% occurring once and the leading ten covering more than 20%. V was clipped by 5 bases and J by 10 bases, with 17 bases between them. This CDR3 comprises 13 residues. Germline V gives CDR1 SEHNR, CDR2 FQNEAQ (reference sequence). Patients counted as stable if ophthalmopathy did not develop within 18 months. Patients having uncontrolled infection, another autoimmune disease, pregnancy or lactation were not included. For the diagnoses, clinical symptoms, serum thyroxine and TRAb, thyroid ultrasound and orbital computed tomography were used.

The receptor was derived from a man between 18 and 29 years old with Graves' hyperthyroidism. Sequencing used blood. V and J are TRBV7-9 and TRBJ1-1; D might be TRBD1 (5 bases). The CDR3: CASSLWDLEGAFF. The CDR3 bases are TGTGCCAGCAGCCTCTGGGACCTCGAGGGAGCTTTCTTT.